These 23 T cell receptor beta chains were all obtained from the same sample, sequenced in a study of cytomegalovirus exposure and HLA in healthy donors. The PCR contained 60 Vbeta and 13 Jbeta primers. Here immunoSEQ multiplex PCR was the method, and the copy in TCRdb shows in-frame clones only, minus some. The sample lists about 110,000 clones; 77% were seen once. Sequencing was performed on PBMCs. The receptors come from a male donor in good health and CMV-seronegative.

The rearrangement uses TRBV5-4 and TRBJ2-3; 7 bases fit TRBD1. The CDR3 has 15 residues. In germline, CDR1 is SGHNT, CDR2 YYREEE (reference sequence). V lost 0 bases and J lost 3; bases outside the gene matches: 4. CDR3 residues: CASSLATGSTDTQYF. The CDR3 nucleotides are TGTGCCAGCAGCTTGGCGACAGGGAGTACAGATACGCAGTATTTT.

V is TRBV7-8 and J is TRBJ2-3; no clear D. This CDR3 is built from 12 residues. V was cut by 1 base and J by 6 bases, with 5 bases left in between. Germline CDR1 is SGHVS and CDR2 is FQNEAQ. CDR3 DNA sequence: TGTGCCAGCAGCTTAGGAGTTGATACGCAGTATTTT. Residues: CASSLGVDTQYF.

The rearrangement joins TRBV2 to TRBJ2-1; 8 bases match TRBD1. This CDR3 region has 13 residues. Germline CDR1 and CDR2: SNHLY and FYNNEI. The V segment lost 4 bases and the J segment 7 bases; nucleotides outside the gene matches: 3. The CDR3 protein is CASSGTGKNEQFF. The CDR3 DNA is TGTGCCAGCAGTGGGACAGGGAAGAATGAGCAGTTCTTC.

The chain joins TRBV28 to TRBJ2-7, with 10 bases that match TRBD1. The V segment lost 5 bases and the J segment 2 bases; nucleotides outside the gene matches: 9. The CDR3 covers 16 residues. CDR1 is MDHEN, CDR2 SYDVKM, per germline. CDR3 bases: TGTGCCAGCAGTACGATGGGACAGGGGACCCCCTACGAGCAGTACTTC. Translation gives CASSTMGQGTPYEQYF.

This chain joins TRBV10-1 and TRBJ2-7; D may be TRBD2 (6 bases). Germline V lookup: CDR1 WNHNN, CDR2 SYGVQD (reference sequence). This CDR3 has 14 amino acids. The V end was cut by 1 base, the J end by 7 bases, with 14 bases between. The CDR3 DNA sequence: TGCGCCAGCAGTGAGTTCGGGACTCCGGGAGAGCAGTACTTC. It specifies CASSEFGTPGEQYF.

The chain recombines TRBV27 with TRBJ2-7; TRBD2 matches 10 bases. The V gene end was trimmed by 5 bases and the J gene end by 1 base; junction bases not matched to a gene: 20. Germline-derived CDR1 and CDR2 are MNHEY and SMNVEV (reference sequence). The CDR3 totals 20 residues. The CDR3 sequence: CASSGQGLTMTSGYSYEQYF. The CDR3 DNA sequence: TGTGCCAGCAGTGGACAGGGCTTGACCATGACTAGCGGGTATTCCTACGAGCAGTACTTC.

This CDR3 is CASSSVLSGANVLTF. Here the CDR3 DNA reads TGCGCCAGCAGCTCAGTCCTCTCAGGGGCCAACGTCCTGACTTTC. V is TRBV5-1 and J is TRBJ2-6; no clear D. Trimming shortened V by 3 bases and J by 4 bases, and 11 bases separated the two germline ends. Germline CDR1 reads SGHRS; CDR2 reads YFSETQ. This CDR3 spans 15 amino acids.

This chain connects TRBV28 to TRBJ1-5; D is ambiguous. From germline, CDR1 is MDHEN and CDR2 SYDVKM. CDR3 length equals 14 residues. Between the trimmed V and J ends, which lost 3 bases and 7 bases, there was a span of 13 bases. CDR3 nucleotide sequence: TGTGCCAGCAGTTTTCTTGCCGGGGAACAGCCCCAGCATTTT. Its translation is CASSFLAGEQPQHF.

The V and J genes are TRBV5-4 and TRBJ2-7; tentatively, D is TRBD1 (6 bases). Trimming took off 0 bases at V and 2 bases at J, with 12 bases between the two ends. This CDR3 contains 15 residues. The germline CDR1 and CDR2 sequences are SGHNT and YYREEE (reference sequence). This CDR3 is CASSLAYRAPYEQYF. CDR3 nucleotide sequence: TGTGCCAGCAGCTTGGCGTACAGGGCCCCCTACGAGCAGTACTTC.

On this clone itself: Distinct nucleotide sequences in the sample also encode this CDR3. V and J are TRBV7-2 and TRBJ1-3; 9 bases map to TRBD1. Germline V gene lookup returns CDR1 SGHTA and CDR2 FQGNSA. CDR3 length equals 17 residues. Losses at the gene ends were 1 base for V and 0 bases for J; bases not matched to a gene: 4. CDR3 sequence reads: CASSLGGQGISGNTIYF. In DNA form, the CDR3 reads TGTGCCAGCAGCTTAGGGGGACAGGGCATCTCTGGAAACACCATATATTTT.

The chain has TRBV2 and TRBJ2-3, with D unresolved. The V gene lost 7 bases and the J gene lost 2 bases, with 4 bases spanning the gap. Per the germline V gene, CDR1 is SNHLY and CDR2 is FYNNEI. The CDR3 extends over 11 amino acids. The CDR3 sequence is CASIITDTQYF. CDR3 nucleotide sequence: TGTGCCAGCATTATCACAGATACGCAGTATTTT.

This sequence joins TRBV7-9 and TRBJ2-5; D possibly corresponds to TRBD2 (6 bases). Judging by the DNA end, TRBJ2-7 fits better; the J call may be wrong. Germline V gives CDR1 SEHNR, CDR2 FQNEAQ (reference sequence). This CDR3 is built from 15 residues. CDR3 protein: CASYRVGDWTYEQYF. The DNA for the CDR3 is TGTGCCAGCTATAGAGTTGGGGACTGGACCTACGAGCAGTACTTC.

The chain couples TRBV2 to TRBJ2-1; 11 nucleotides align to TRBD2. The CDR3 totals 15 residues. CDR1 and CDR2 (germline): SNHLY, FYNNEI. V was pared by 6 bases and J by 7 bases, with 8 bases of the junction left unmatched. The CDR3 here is CASRKGLAEGNEQFF. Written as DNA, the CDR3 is TGTGCCAGCAGGAAGGGACTAGCGGAGGGAAATGAGCAGTTCTTC.

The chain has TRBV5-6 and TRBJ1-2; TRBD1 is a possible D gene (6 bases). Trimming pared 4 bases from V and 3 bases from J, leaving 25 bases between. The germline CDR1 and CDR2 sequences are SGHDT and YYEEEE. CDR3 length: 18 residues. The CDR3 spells CASSAEGRLQGRDYGYTF. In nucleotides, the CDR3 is TGTGCCAGCAGCGCCGAGGGCCGGTTACAGGGACGGGACTATGGCTACACCTTC.

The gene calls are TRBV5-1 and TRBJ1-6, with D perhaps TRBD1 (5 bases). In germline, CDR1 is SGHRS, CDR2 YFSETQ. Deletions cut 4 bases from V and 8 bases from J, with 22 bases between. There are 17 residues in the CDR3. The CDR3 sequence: CASSERAGGLNDSPLHF. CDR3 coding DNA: TGCGCCAGCAGCGAGAGGGCCGGGGGTTTGAATGATTCACCCCTCCACTTT.

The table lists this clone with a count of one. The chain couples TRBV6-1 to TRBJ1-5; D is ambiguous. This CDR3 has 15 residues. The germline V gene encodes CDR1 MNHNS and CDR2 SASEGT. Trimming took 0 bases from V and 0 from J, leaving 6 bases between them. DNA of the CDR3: TGTGCCAGCAGTGAAGCACAGTTTAGCAATCAGCCCCAGCATTTT. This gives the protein CASSEAQFSNQPQHF.

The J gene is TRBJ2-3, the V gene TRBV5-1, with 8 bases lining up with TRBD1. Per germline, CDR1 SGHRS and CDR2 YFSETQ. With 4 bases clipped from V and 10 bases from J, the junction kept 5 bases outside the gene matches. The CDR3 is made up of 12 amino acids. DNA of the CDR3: TGCGCCAGCAGCCCGGACAGGGCTGCGCAGTATTTT. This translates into CASSPDRAAQYF.

CDR3 DNA: TGTGCCAGCAGTTTTTCGGCGGTTACAGGCCCCAAAGGGGAGCAGTTCTTC. Encoded protein: CASSFSAVTGPKGEQFF. The chain employs TRBV27 and TRBJ2-1, with TRBD1 as a possible D gene (5 bases). Germline V CDR1 and CDR2: MNHEY, SMNVEV (reference sequence). V was cut by 3 bases and J by 10 bases, with 25 bases left in between. The CDR3 is made up of 17 amino acids.

In DNA form, the CDR3 reads TGTGCCAGCAGTACCGTGGCGACAGGGGGCTTCGACGAGCAGTACTTC. Amino acid sequence: CASSTVATGGFDEQYF. The chain couples TRBV25-1 to TRBJ2-7, with 10 positions matching TRBD1. This CDR3 has 16 residues. The V and J ends lost 5 bases and 5 bases, in that order; junction bases with no gene match: 12. CDR1 is MGHDK and CDR2 is SYGVNS in the germline V gene.

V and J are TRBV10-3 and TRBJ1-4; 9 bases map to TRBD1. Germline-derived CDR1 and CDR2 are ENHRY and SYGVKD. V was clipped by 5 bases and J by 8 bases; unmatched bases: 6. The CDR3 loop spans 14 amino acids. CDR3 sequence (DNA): TGTGCCATCAGTAGCGGACAGGGGAGGGAAAAACTGTTTTTT. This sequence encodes CAISSGQGREKLFF.

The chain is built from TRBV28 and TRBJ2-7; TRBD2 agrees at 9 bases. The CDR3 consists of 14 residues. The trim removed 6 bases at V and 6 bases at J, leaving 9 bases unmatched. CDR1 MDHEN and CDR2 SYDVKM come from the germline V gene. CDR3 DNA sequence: TGTGCCAGCAGAATAAATAGCGGGAGTAGCGAGCAGTACTTC. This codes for CASRINSGSSEQYF.

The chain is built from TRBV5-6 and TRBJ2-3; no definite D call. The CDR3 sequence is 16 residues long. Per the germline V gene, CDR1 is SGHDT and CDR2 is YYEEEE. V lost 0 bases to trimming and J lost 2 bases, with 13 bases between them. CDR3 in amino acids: CASSLAGSPITDTQYF. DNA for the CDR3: TGTGCCAGCAGCTTGGCCGGGTCCCCGATCACAGATACGCAGTATTTT.

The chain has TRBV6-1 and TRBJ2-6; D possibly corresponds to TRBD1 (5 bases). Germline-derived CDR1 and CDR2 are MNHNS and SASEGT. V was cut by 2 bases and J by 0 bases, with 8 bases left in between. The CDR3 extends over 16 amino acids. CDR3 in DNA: TGTGCCAGCAGTGAATACAGGTTCTCTGGGGCCAACGTCCTGACTTTC. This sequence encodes CASSEYRFSGANVLTF.